The 23 T cell receptor beta chains reported below all come from one sample, sequenced in a study of read filtering for tumor transcriptome and immune sequencing. This library used approximately 390 ng RNA and molecular barcoded adaptors spanning alpha/delta and beta/gamma chains. TCRdb re-called the reads through MiXCR, storing one row per CDR3 protein. The sample records 130,000 or so distinct CDR3 sequences, around 13% being singletons. Sequences were obtained from a population of CD138-negative cells sorted from bone marrow. The receptors originated from a donor at least 40 years old with multiple myeloma.

The sample holds many counts of this clonotype. J is TRBJ2-7 and V is TRBV20-1; D uncertain. Trimming stripped 6 bases from V and 0 bases from J, with 15 bases between. Germline lookup yields CDR1 DFQATT and CDR2 SNEGSKA (reference sequence). CDR3 length: 14 amino acids. The CDR3 bases are TGCAGTGCCTCGGACCAGAGCCTCTCCTACGAGCAGTACTTC. It translates to CSASDQSLSYEQYF.

This clonotype appeared many times. At one boundary the junction diverges from the germline segment, which might be a read error. This chain joins TRBV3-1 and TRBJ2-1, with TRBD2 identical over 15 bases. The CDR3 spans 16 residues. The germline V gene encodes CDR1 LGHDT and CDR2 YNNKEL (reference sequence). The CDR3 sequence is CASSKWTSGRAGEHFF. The CDR3 DNA reads TGTGCCAGCAGCAAATGGACTAGCGGGAGGGCCGGAGAGCATTTCTTC.

This clonotype appeared once. A much more abundant neighbour one base away suggests this may be a read error. The genes are TRBV7-8 and TRBJ1-1; TRBD1 aligns across 10 bases. The germline CDR1 and CDR2 sequences are SGHVS and FQNEAQ. This CDR3 has 15 amino acids. The CDR3 sequence: CASSLEGQGQTVAFF. The CDR3 region has the DNA TGTGCCAGCAGCTTAGAGGGACAGGGGCAAACTGTAGCTTTCTTT. The entire variable domain, with the rest obtained from reference TRBV7-8 and TRBJ1-1, is as follows: GAGVSQSPRYKVAKRGQDVALRCDPISGHVSLFWYQQALGQGPEFLTYFQNEAQLDKSGLPSDRFFAERPEGSVSTLKIQRTQQEDSAVYLCASSLEGQGQTVAFFGQGTRLTVV.

This clonotype was observed at least ten times. The chain combines TRBV7-9 with TRBJ1-4; D not resolved. Germline V lookup: CDR1 SEHNR, CDR2 FQNEAQ (reference sequence). The CDR3 is 14 residues long. Trimming took off 1 base at V and 8 bases at J, with 11 bases between the two ends. The CDR3, as DNA: TGTGCCAGCAGCTTAGAAGGAGCTACCGAAAAACTGTTTTTT. Translation gives CASSLEGATEKLFF.

In its sample, this clonotype was seen many times. The CDR3, as DNA: TGTGCCAGCACCCTGCACCCGGGAGGGCCGAATGAGCAGTTCTTC. Translated, it gives CASTLHPGGPNEQFF. The chain links TRBV2 to TRBJ2-1; 8 bases are shared with TRBD2. Germline V gives CDR1 SNHLY, CDR2 FYNNEI. The junction had 12 bases not matched to a gene; V was cut back by 7 bases and J by 7 bases. The CDR3 spans 15 residues.

This clonotype was seen at least ten times. The genes are TRBV7-9 and TRBJ1-2, with 7 bases aligning to TRBD1. The J segment lost 2 bases and the V segment lost 3 bases, leaving 6 bases of the junction unmatched. The germline CDR1 and CDR2 sequences are SEHNR and FQNEAQ (reference sequence). The length of the CDR3 is 15 residues. The CDR3 is CASSFAPDRNYGYTF. CDR3 nucleotide sequence: TGTGCCAGCAGCTTTGCTCCGGACAGGAACTATGGCTACACCTTC. Full variable domain (missing parts from reference TRBV7-9 and TRBJ1-2): DTGVSQNPRHKITKRGQNVTFRCDPISEHNRLYWYRQTLGQGPEFLTYFQNEAQLEKSRLLSDRFSAERPKGSFSTLEIQRTEQGDSAMYLCASSFAPDRNYGYTFGSGTRLTVV.

This clonotype appeared many times. The chain couples TRBV29-1 to TRBJ1-1; tentative D call: TRBD1 (6 bases). Germline loops: CDR1 SQVTM, CDR2 ANQGSEA. The length of the CDR3 is 19 residues. V lost 2 bases to trimming and J lost 1 base, with 26 bases between them. As DNA, the CDR3 is TGCAGCGTTGAAAATCCAAGTAACAGGGAGCGGGGGGAGAACACTGAAGCTTTCTTT. Protein: CSVENPSNRERGENTEAFF.

The table lists this clonotype with many counts. V is TRBV20-1 and J is TRBJ2-5; the D is unclear. Germline V gene sequence: CDR1 DFQATT, CDR2 SNEGSKA (reference sequence). There are 13 residues in the CDR3. For the CDR3, the DNA is TGCAGCGCCCCACGCCAAGGGTGGGAGACCCAGTACTTC. Translating gives CSAPRQGWETQYF.

This clonotype was detected only a few times. The V and J genes are TRBV19 and TRBJ2-6; perhaps D is TRBD1 or TRBD2 (5 bases each). This CDR3 contains 14 residues. CDR1 LNHDA and CDR2 SQIVND come from the germline V gene (reference sequence). Trimming stripped 8 bases from V and 8 bases from J, with 16 bases between. The CDR3 DNA is TGTGCCAGTCAGGGAGCGGCGAAACCCAACGTCCTGACTTTC. Its protein is CASQGAAKPNVLTF. Full variable domain (missing parts from reference TRBV19 and TRBJ2-6): DGGITQSPKYLFRKEGQNVTLSCEQNLNHDAMYWYRQDPGQGLRLIYYSQIVNDFQKGDIAEGYSVSREKKESFPLTVTSAQKNPTAFYLCASQGAAKPNVLTFGAGSRLTVL.

This clonotype was counted ten times or more. The J gene is TRBJ2-7, the V gene TRBV7-2; no definite D call. Germline CDR1 and CDR2: SGHTA and FQGNSA. The CDR3 is 15 amino acids. V was pared by 0 bases and J by 2 bases, with 11 bases between. The CDR3 DNA reads as TGTGCCAGCAGCTTAGCGCTGGGCGTAGCCTACGAGCAGTACTTC. As protein: CASSLALGVAYEQYF.

The CDR3 DNA sequence: TGTGCCAGCAGCTTAGAGGGACGCTCTGGAAACACCATATATTTT. Protein: CASSLEGRSGNTIYF. The V call is TRBV7-9, the J call TRBJ1-3; a weak D match, TRBD1 (5 bases). CDR3 length equals 15 residues. Germline V gene data show CDR1 as SEHNR and CDR2 as FQNEAQ (reference sequence). Trimming stripped 1 base from V and 0 bases from J, with 7 bases between.

This clonotype has a count of ten or more. The chain couples TRBV27 to TRBJ1-1; 11 nucleotides agree with TRBD1. Germline V lookup: CDR1 MNHEY, CDR2 SMNVEV (reference sequence). V lost 4 bases and J lost 6; bases outside the gene matches: 4. This CDR3 comprises 14 residues. The CDR3 sequence is CASSSGTGGSEAFF. CDR3 nucleotide sequence: TGTGCCAGCAGTTCGGGGACAGGGGGTTCTGAAGCTTTCTTT.

The table lists this clonotype with many counts. The V and J genes are TRBV6-2 or TRBV6-3 and TRBJ2-2; TRBD2 aligns across 10 bases. In germline, CDR1 is MNHEY, CDR2 SVGEGT. This CDR3 comprises 19 residues. V trimming: 8 bases; J trimming: 6 bases; junction bases outside the gene matches: 21. CDR3 protein: CASRLEAGGPIEKSGELFF. The CDR3 DNA sequence: TGTGCCAGCCGACTGGAAGCGGGAGGGCCAATAGAGAAGTCCGGGGAGCTGTTTTTT.

This clonotype appeared a few times. The gene calls are TRBV6-6 and TRBJ2-1; TRBD2 agrees at 7 bases. Unmatched junction bases numbered 13, after V lost 5 bases and J lost 9 bases. The CDR3 spans 15 residues. Germline loops: CDR1 MNHNY, CDR2 SVGAGI (reference sequence). The CDR3 sequence is CASSPISGDVGEQFF. In nucleotides, the CDR3 is TGTGCCAGCAGTCCGATCAGCGGGGACGTCGGTGAGCAGTTCTTC.

In its sample, this clonotype was seen many times. The rearrangement joins TRBV29-1 to TRBJ2-1; tentatively, D is TRBD1 (5 bases). The CDR3 sequence is 12 residues long. The V gene's germline CDR1 is SQVTM and CDR2 ANQGSEA. Trimming cost V 3 bases and J 8 bases, with 11 bases left between them. CDR3 region: CSVDGQGDEQFF. In nucleotides, the CDR3 is TGCAGCGTTGACGGTCAGGGCGATGAGCAGTTCTTC.

This clonotype was detected ten times or more. The rearrangement links TRBV29-1 to TRBJ2-7, with 7 bases matching TRBD1. The germline V gene has CDR1 SQVTM and CDR2 ANQGSEA. The CDR3 is 14 residues long. V was pared by 6 bases and J by 3 bases, with 11 bases of the junction left unmatched. CDR3 in amino acids: CSVRRDRLDYEQYF. CDR3 coding DNA: TGCAGCGTGCGCAGGGACAGATTAGACTACGAGCAGTACTTC.

In its sample, this clonotype was seen many times. The rearrangement links TRBV29-1 to TRBJ1-1; 8 bases line up with TRBD1. This CDR3 comprises 13 residues. J was trimmed by 1 base and V by 6 bases; bases with no gene match: 4. CDR1 is SQVTM, CDR2 ANQGSEA, per germline. This chain's CDR3 is CSVADRGNTEAFF. In nucleotides, the CDR3 is TGCAGCGTCGCCGACAGGGGGAACACTGAAGCTTTCTTT.

The chain combines TRBV5-1 with TRBJ2-3; no definite D call. Trimming took 5 bases from V and 2 from J, leaving 12 bases between them. The CDR3 runs 14 residues. Germline assignment: CDR1 SGHRS and CDR2 YFSETQ. The CDR3 bases are TGCGCCAGCAGTCTCGGAAGGATCACAGATACGCAGTATTTT. The encoded protein is CASSLGRITDTQYF.

This clonotype was seen repeatedly, ten times or more. The rearrangement links TRBV25-1 to TRBJ2-3; D possibly corresponds to TRBD1 (5 bases). Trimming took 4 bases from V and 5 from J, leaving 16 bases between them. The germline gives CDR1 MGHDK, CDR2 SYGVNS. This CDR3 is built from 15 residues. The CDR3 here is CASSALGARGDTQYF. CDR3 nucleotides: TGTGCCAGCAGTGCTCTTGGGGCTAGGGGAGATACGCAGTATTTT.

This clonotype counts as medium-sized. The chain is built from TRBV29-1 and TRBJ2-1; TRBD2 is a possible D gene (6 bases). Germline CDR1 and CDR2: SQVTM and ANQGSEA. The CDR3 is made up of 13 amino acids. This CDR3 is CSLVPAGYNEQFF. The CDR3 DNA reads as TGCAGTCTGGTCCCAGCGGGCTACAATGAGCAGTTCTTC.

In regard to this clonotype: With a much larger clone just one base away, this may be a read error. V is TRBV7-9 and J is TRBJ1-1; D may be TRBD1 (6 bases). V lost 7 bases, J lost 3 bases, and 9 bases lay in between. The V gene's germline CDR1 is SEHNR and CDR2 FQNEAQ (reference sequence). This CDR3 comprises 12 residues. The CDR3 here is CASKGVDTEAFF. CDR3 nucleotides: TGTGCCAGCAAGGGGGTCGACACTGAAGCTTTCTTT.

This clonotype has a count of ten or more. This chain links TRBV12-5 with TRBJ2-2, with TRBD2 matching 7 bases. In germline, CDR1 is LGHNT, CDR2 FRNRAP. Trimming removed 0 bases from V and 4 bases from J; junction bases left unmatched: 14. This CDR3 spans 19 amino acids. CDR3 sequence: CASGLVLGRVGATTGELFF. DNA of the CDR3: TGTGCTAGTGGTTTGGTACTTGGGAGGGTAGGGGCGACCACCGGGGAGCTGTTTTTT.

For this clonotype: This may arise from a read error, as a much more abundant clone is one base away. The V and J genes are TRBV12-3 or TRBV12-4 and TRBJ2-7, with 9 nucleotides matching TRBD1. There are 14 residues in the CDR3. Here the CDR3 DNA reads TGTGCCAGCAGTCTACAGGGGGCCTCGAACGAGCGGTACTTC. This sequence encodes CASSLQGASNERYF.